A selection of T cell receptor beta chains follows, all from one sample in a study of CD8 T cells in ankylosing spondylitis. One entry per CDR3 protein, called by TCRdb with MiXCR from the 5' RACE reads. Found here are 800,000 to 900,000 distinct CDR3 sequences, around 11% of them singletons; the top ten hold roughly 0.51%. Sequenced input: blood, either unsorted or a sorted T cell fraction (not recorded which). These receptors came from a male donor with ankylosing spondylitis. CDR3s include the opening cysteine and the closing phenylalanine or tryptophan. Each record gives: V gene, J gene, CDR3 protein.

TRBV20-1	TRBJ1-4	CSARPDRGVGKLFF
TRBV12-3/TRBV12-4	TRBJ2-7	CASSGTSGSSHEQYF
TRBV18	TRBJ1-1	CASSPRRGTVGTEAFF
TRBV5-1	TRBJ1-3	CASSYGTGGARSGNTIYF
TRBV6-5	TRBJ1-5	CASSYSRGAQPQHF
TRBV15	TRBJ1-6	CATSRDTGAAPLHF
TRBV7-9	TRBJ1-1	CASSFQGRNTEAFF
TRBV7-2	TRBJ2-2	CASSRTGTGGNTGELFF
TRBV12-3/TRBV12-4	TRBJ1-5	CASSPKRGGRQPQHF
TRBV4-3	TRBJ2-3	CASSQEVQGTDTQYF
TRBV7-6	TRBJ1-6	CASSLRGLNSPLHF
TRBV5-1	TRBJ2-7	CASSRTSGGTYEQYF
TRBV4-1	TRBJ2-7	CASSLKGAGQISEQYF
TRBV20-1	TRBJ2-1	CSARDSRTGRDEQFF
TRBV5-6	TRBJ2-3	CASSSDRGMTDTQYF
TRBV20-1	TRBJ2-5	CSAIPLGPSDQETQYF
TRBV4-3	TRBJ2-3	CASSQDGRSGEGDTQYF
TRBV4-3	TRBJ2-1	CASSKGSGITYEQFF
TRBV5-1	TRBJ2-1	CASKQVAGGEEQFF
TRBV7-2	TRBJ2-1	CASSEPNSNEQFF
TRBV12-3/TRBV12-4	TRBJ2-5	CASSRQGLAEETQYF
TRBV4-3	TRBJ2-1	CASSQTRDYPYNEQFF
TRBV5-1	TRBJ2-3	CASSLLTGPGQKYF
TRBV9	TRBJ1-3	CASSVAPIESSGNTIYF
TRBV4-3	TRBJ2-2	CASSQSGLVDTGELFF